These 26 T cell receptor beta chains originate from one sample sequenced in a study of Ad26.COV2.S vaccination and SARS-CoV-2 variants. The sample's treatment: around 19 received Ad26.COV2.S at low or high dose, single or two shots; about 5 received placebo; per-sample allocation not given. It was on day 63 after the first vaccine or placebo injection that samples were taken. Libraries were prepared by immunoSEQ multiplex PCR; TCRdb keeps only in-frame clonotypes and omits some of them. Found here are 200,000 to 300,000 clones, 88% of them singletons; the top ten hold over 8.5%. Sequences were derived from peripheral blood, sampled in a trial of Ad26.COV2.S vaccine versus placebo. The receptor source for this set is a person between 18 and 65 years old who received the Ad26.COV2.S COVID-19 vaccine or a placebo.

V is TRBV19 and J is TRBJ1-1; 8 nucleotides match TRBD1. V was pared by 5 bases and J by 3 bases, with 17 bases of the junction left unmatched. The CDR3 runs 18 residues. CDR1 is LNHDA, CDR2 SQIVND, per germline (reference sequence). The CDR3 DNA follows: TGTGCCAGTAGTCCAAGACAGGGGCTGGTGGTGGTGGACACTGAAGCTTTCTTT. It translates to CASSPRQGLVVVDTEAFF.

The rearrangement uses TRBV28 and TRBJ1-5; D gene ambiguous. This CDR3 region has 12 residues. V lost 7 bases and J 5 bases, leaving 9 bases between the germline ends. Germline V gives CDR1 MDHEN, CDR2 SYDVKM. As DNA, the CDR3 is TGTGCCAGCACGATGGAGGATCAGCCCCAGCATTTT. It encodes CASTMEDQPQHF.

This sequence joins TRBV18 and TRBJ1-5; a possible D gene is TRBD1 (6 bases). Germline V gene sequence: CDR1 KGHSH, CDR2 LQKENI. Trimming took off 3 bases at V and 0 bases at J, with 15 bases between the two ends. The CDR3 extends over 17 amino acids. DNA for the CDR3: TGTGCCAGCTCACCGCTAGGGACATACAATAGCAATCAGCCCCAGCATTTT. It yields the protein CASSPLGTYNSNQPQHF. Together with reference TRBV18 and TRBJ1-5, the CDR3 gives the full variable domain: NAGVMQNPRHLVRRRGQEARLRCSPMKGHSHVYWYRQLPEEGLKFMVYLQKENIIDESGMPKERFSAEFPKEGPSILRIQQVVRGDSAAYFCASSPLGTYNSNQPQHFGDGTRLSIL.

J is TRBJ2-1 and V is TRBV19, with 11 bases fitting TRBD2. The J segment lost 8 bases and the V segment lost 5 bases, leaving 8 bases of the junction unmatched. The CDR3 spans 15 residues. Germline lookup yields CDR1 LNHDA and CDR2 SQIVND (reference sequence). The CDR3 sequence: CASSPTSGTWYEQFF. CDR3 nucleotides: TGTGCCAGTAGTCCGACTAGCGGGACTTGGTATGAGCAGTTCTTC.

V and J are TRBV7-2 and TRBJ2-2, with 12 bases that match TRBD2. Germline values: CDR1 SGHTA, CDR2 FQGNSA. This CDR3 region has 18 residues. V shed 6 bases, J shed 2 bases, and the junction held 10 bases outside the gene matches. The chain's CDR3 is CASRAMPGLAGNTGELFF. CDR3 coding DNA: TGTGCCAGCAGAGCTATGCCGGGACTAGCGGGTAACACCGGGGAGCTGTTTTTT.

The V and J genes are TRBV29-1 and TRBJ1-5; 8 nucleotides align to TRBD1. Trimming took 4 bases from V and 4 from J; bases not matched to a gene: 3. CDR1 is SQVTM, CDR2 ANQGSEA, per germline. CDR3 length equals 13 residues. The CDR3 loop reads CSVARGRNQPQHF. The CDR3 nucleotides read TGCAGCGTTGCCAGGGGGCGGAATCAGCCCCAGCATTTT.

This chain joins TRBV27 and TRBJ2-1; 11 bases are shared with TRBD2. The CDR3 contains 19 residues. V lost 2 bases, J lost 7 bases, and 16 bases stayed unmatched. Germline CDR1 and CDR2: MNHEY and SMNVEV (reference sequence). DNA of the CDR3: TGTGCCAGCAGTTTACTTGGGACTAGCGGTACACTTCTGGGGAATGAGCAGTTCTTC. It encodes CASSLLGTSGTLLGNEQFF.

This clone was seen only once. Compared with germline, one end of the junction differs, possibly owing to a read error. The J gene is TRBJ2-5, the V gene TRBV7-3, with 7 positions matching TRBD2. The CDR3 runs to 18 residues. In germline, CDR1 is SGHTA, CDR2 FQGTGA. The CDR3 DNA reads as TGTGCCAGCTGCTTAGGGCTCCGGGGCGGGGGAGTCCAAGAGACCCAGTACTTC. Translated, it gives CASCLGLRGGGVQETQYF.

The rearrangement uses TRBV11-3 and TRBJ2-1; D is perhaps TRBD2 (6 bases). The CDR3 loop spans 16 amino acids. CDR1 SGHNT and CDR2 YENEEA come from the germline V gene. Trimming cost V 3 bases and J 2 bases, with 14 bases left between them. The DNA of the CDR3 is TGTGCCAGCAGCTTGGGACTGAGCGGGCCCTACAATGAGCAGTTCTTC. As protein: CASSLGLSGPYNEQFF.

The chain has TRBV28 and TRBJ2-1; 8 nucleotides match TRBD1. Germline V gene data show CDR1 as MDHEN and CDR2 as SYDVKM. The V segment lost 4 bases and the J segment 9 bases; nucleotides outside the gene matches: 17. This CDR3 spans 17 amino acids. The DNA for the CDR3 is TGTGCCAGCAGTTCCTCGCGATGGCAGGGGGCCCGTGGTGAGCAGTTCTTC. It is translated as CASSSSRWQGARGEQFF. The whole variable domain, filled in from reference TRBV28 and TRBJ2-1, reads DVKVTQSSRYLVKRTGEKVFLECVQDMDHENMFWYRQDPGLGLRLIYFSYDVKMKEKGDIPEGYSVSREKKERFSLILESASTNQTSMYLCASSSSRWQGARGEQFFGPGTRLTVL.

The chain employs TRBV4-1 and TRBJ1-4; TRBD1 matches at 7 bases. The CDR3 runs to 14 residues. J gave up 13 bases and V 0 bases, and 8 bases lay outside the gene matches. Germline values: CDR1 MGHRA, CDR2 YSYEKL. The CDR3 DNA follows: TGCGCCAGCAGCCAAGAGTGGGGCAGGGGGAGACTGTTTTTT. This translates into CASSQEWGRGRLFF.

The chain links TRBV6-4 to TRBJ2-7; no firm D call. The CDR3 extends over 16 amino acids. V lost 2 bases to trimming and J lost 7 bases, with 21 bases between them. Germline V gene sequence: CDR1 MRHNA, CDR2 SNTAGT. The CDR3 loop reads CASSDPTPGPPGEQYF. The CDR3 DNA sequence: TGTGCCAGCAGTGACCCGACCCCGGGCCCCCCGGGTGAGCAGTACTTC.

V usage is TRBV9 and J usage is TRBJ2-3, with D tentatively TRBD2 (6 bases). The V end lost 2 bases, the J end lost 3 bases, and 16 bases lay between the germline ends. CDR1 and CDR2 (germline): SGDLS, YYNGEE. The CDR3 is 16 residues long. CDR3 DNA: TGTGCCAGCAGCGTTATAGCGGCGCCGGGGACAGATACGCAGTATTTT. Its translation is CASSVIAAPGTDTQYF.

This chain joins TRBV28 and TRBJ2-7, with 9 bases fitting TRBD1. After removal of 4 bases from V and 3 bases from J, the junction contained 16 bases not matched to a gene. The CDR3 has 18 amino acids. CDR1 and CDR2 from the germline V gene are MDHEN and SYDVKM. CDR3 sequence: CASSSSTGGSTPNYEQYF. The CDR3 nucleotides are TGTGCCAGCAGTTCATCAACAGGGGGCTCTACGCCTAACTACGAGCAGTACTTC.

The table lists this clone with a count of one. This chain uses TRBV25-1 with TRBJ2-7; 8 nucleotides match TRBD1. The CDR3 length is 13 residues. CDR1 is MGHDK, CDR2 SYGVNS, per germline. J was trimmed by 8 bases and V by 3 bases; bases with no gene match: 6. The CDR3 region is CASSDWTGFKQYF. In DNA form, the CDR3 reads TGTGCCAGCAGTGATTGGACAGGGTTCAAGCAGTACTTC.

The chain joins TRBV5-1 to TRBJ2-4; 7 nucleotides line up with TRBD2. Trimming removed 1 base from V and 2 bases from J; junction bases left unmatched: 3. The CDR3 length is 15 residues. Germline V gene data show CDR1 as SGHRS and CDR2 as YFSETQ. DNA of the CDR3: TGCGCCAGCAGCTTGTCGGGGGGAACCAAAAACATTCAGTACTTC. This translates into CASSLSGGTKNIQYF.

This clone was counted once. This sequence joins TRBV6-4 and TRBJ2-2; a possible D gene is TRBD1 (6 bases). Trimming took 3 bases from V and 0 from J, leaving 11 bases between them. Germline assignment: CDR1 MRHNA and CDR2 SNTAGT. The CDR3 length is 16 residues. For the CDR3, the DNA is TGTGCCAGCAGTGATCAGGCAGGGGCGAACACCGGGGAGCTGTTTTTT. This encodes CASSDQAGANTGELFF.

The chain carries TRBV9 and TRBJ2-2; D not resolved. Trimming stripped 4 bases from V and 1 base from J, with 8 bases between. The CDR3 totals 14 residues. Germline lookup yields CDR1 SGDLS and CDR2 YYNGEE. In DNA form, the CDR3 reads TGTGCCAGCAGCTTCTCGGGGAACACCGGGGAGCTGTTTTTT. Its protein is CASSFSGNTGELFF.

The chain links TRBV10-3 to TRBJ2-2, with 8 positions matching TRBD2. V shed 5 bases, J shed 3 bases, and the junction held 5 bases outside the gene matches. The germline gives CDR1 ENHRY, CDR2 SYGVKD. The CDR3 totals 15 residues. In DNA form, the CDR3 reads TGTGCCATCAGTACTAGCGGCGGGGACACCGGGGAGCTGTTTTTT. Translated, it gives CAISTSGGDTGELFF.

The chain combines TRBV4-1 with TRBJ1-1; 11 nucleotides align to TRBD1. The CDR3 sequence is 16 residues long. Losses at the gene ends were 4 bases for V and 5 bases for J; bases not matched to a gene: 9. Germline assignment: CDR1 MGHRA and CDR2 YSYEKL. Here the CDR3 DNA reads TGCGCCAGCAGCCTAGACGCCGGGACAGGGGGGACTGAAGCTTTCTTT. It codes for CASSLDAGTGGTEAFF.

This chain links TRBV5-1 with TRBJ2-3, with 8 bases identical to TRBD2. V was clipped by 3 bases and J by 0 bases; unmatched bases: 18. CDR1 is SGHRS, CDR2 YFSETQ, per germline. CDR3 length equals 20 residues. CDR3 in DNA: TGCGCCAGCAGCTCTACTTTAGGGCTAGCGGGCTCTTATAGCACAGATACGCAGTATTTT. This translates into CASSSTLGLAGSYSTDTQYF.

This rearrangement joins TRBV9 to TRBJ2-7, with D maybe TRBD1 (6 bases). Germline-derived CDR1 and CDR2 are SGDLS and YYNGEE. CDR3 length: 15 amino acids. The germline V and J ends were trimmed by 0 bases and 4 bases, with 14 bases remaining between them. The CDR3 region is CASSVGSGQSYEQYF. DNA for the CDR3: TGTGCCAGCAGCGTAGGATCCGGACAGTCTTACGAGCAGTACTTC.

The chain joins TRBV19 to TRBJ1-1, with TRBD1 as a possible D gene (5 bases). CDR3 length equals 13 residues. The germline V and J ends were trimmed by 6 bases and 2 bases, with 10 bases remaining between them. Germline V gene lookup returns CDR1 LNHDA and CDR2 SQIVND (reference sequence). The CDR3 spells CASRLGGNTEAFF. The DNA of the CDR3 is TGTGCCAGTAGACTCGGGGGAAACACTGAAGCTTTCTTT.

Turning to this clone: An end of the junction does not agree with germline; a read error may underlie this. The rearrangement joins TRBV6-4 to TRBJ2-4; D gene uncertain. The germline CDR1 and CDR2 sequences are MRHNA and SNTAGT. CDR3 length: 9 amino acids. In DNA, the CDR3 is TGTGCCAGCAGTGACCCGGACCTCTTC. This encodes CASSDPDLF.

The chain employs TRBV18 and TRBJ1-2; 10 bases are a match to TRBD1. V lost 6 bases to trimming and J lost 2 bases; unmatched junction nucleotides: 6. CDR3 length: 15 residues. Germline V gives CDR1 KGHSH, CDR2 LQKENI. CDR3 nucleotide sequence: TGTGCCAGCTCCCCGGGACAGGGGAGAAACTATGGCTACACCTTC. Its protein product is CASSPGQGRNYGYTF. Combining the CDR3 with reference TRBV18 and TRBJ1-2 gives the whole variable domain NAGVMQNPRHLVRRRGQEARLRCSPMKGHSHVYWYRQLPEEGLKFMVYLQKENIIDESGMPKERFSAEFPKEGPSILRIQQVVRGDSAAYFCASSPGQGRNYGYTFGSGTRLTVV.

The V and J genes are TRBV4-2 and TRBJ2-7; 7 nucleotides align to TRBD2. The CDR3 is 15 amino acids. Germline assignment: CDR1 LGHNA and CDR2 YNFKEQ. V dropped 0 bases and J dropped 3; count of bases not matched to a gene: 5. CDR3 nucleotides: TGTGCCAGCAGCCAAGAATGGGGGGGAAACTACGAGCAGTACTTC. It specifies CASSQEWGGNYEQYF.